This T cell receptor (beta chain) was profiled in a study of resident and recirculating memory T cells in vitiligo. The V end was cut by 1 base, the J end by 2 bases, with 9 bases between. CDR1 is SGHKS, CDR2 YYEKEE, per germline (reference sequence). CDR3 length: 14 amino acids. Stability required unchanged lesions during the previous 6 months. No vitiligo treatment was given during the prior three months. Clones were read by immunoSEQ multiplex PCR, and TCRdb kept only the in-frame ones, dropping some. The sample has roughly 76,000 clones, just over 90% seen once; the top ten hold less than 5.5%. Overall study results and limits: Non-conserved TCRs across sites and patients suggested distinct clones per lesion. No unique dominant TCR clone was found in vitiligo lesions.

As concerns this clone: Antigen unknown.

This sequence joins TRBV5-5 and TRBJ1-2, with a tentative D call TRBD1 (6 bases). The material sequenced was blood. The sequence was obtained from a male donor with vitiligo. The CDR3 nucleotides read TGTGCCAGCAGCTTGCAGCAGGGGAACTATGGCTACACCTTC. It specifies CASSLQQGNYGYTF.